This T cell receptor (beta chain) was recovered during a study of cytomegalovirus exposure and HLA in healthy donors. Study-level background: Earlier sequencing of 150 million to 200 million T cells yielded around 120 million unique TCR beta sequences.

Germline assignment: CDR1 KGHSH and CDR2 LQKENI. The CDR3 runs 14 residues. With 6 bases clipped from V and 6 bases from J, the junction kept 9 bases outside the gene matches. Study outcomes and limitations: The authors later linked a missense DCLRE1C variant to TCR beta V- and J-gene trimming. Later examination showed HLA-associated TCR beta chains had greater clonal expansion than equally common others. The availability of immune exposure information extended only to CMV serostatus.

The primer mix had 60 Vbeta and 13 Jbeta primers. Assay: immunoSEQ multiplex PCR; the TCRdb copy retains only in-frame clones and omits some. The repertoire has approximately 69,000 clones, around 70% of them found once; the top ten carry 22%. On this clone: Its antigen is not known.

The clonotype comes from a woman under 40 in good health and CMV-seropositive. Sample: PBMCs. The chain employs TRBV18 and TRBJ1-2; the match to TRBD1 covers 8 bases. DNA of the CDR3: TGTGCCAGCTCGTACAGGACAGGGCTGGATGGCTACACCTTC. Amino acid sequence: CASSYRTGLDGYTF.